The 5 T cell receptor beta chains in this list originate from one sample, sequenced in a study of identical twins. Via MiXCR, TCRdb re-called the 5' RACE reads, giving one row per CDR3 protein. Of around 450,000 distinct CDR3 sequences listed, 11% to 15% are singletons. These same records also appear under a second study, on yellow fever vaccine responses in identical twins.

The specimen was CD4+ T cells sorted from blood. The source is a woman between 18 and 29 years old in good health.

The V and J genes are TRBV7-8 and TRBJ2-2; 13 nucleotides agree with TRBD2. The CDR3 contains 17 residues. Germline values: CDR1 SGHVS, CDR2 FQNEAQ. The ends lost 2 bases at V and 4 bases at J; junction bases unmatched: 4. In DNA form, the CDR3 reads TGTGCCAGCAGCTTACGAACTAGCGGGGGGGCCACCGGGGAGCTGTTTTTT. Its protein product is CASSLRTSGGATGELFF.

V is TRBV7-2 and J is TRBJ2-3; 8 bases fit TRBD2. The CDR3 is 15 residues long. With V trimmed by 5 bases and J by 3 bases, 7 bases remained unmatched. Germline CDR1 and CDR2: SGHTA and FQGNSA. As DNA, the CDR3 is TGTGCCAGCAGCCCTTCGGGGGGGCATACAGATACGCAGTATTTT. It codes for CASSPSGGHTDTQYF. The complete variable domain, with remaining parts taken from reference TRBV7-2 and TRBJ2-3, reads GAGVSQSPSNKVTEKGKDVELRCDPISGHTALYWYRQSLGQGLEFLIYFQGNSAPDKSGLPSDRFSAERTGGSVSTLTIQRTQQEDSAVYLCASSPSGGHTDTQYFGPGTRLTVL.

This chain uses TRBV6-2 or TRBV6-3 with TRBJ1-5; D remains ambiguous. Trimming removed 1 base from V and 4 bases from J, with 8 bases in between. CDR3 length equals 14 residues. The germline V gene has CDR1 MNHEY and CDR2 SVGEGT. Here the CDR3 reads CASSYLGINQPQHF. The CDR3 bases are TGTGCCAGCAGTTACTTGGGAATTAATCAGCCCCAGCATTTT.

J is TRBJ2-5 and V is TRBV12-3 or TRBV12-4, with TRBD2 matching 8 bases. The ends lost 6 bases at V and 0 bases at J; junction bases unmatched: 6. This CDR3 region has 15 residues. CDR3 in amino acids: CASSYSGEYQETQYF. CDR3 DNA: TGTGCCAGCAGCTATAGCGGGGAGTACCAAGAGACCCAGTACTTC.

V is TRBV28 and J is TRBJ2-5; 10 bases are shared with TRBD2. Germline CDR1 MDHEN, CDR2 SYDVKM. The J segment lost 0 bases and the V segment lost 8 bases, leaving 6 bases of the junction unmatched. This CDR3 spans 15 amino acids. In DNA, the CDR3 is TGTGCCAGCGGAAATAGCGGGGGGAACCAAGAGACCCAGTACTTC. Protein: CASGNSGGNQETQYF.